This T cell receptor (beta chain) was captured by sequencing in a study of blood T cell repertoires in COVID-19. Whole-study context: From T cells, B-cell-depleted T cells, or PBMCs came the material, which was cDNA or gDNA.

Original processing methods: Estimation of nucleated cell counts relied on the amplification of reference gene primers. Some clones are missing from TCRdb's copy, which holds only in-frame ones; the method was immunoSEQ multiplex PCR. V, J and clone size were drawn from that table, and D and trimming were deduced from the DNA. The sample yields over 200,000 clones, around nine tenths seen once. The CDR3 extends over 17 amino acids. Germline CDR1 is LNHNV and CDR2 is YYDKDF (reference sequence). The ends were cut back, 0 bases at V and 4 bases at J, with 18 bases in the middle. The genes are TRBV15 and TRBJ1-1, with D uncertain. The sample was peripheral blood. The TCR comes from a man aged 60 to 69 who had recovered from COVID-19. In DNA, the CDR3 is TGTGCCACCAGCAGAGATAGTGCCCTTAACCGGGGCACTGAAGCTTTCTTT. Translated: CATSRDSALNRGTEAFF. Full variable domain (outside the CDR3, taken from reference TRBV15 and TRBJ1-1): DAMVIQNPRYQVTQFGKPVTLSCSQTLNHNVMYWYQQKSSQAPKLLFHYYDKDFNNEADTPDNFQSRRPNTSFCFLDIRSPGLGDTAMYLCATSRDSALNRGTEAFFGQGTRLTVV.